This T cell receptor beta chain was sequenced during a study of shared clonotypes between healthy human individuals. The CDR3 sequence is 14 residues long. Germline CDR1 reads MNHNS; CDR2 reads SASEGT. V lost 2 bases to trimming and J lost 6 bases, with 10 bases between them. TCRdb keeps only in-frame clones here, not all; method: immunoSEQ multiplex PCR. The sample lists around 1.4 million clones; about 98.5% were seen once. The V call is TRBV6-1, the J call TRBJ2-2; D is unresolved. Sequencing was performed on naive CD4+ T cells sorted from blood. The subset: CD45RA+ positively selected. This TCR was sampled from a man aged 30 to 39 in good health. In DNA form, the CDR3 reads TGTGCCAGCAGTGAACTGGCGTTGGCCGGGGAGCTGTTTTTT. Encoded protein: CASSELALAGELFF.